Below are 18 T cell receptor beta chains sequenced from a single sample in a study of regulatory T cells in long-lasting Graves disease. The time point was: persistent/refractory GD, antithyroid drugs over 5 years with positive TRAb. The TCR library was made from RNA extracted from PBMCs. Both iRepertoire HTBI primers and Arm-PCR of CDR3 regions were used to build the TCR beta libraries. TCRdb independently ran MiXCR on the multiplex PCR reads; one entry per CDR3 protein. The data contain approximately 400,000 distinct CDR3 sequences, about a fifth of them singletons. The sequences come from peripheral blood mononuclear cells (PBMCs), collected when the disease was refractory, from a patient treated with antithyroid drugs. Receptor source: a female donor with Graves disease.

This clonotype was seen ten or more times. The rearrangement links TRBV28 to TRBJ2-7; tentatively, D is TRBD2 (5 bases). CDR3 length equals 13 residues. V was cut by 7 bases and J by 9 bases, with 19 bases left in between. CDR1 is MDHEN, CDR2 SYDVKM, per germline. This chain's CDR3 is CASTRGTGFVQYF. Written as DNA, the CDR3 is TGTGCCAGCACCCGGGGAACCGGGTTTGTGCAGTACTTC.

The genes are TRBV7-8 and TRBJ2-2, with D tentatively TRBD1 (5 bases). Germline V gives CDR1 SGHVS, CDR2 FQNEAQ. The V and J ends lost 3 bases and 0 bases respectively, with 14 bases between them. The CDR3 sequence is 17 residues long. The CDR3: CASSFPQDRSNTGELFF. The DNA of the CDR3 is TGTGCCAGCAGCTTCCCACAGGACCGGTCGAACACCGGGGAGCTGTTTTTT.

This clonotype was counted ten times or more. The chain uses TRBV11-1 and TRBJ2-7; D remains unclear. Between the trimmed V and J ends, which lost 5 bases and 0 bases, there was a span of 17 bases. Looked up from germline, CDR1 is SGHAT and CDR2 is FQDESV (reference sequence). The CDR3 is made up of 16 amino acids. The CDR3 bases are TGTGCCAGCAGCCCTACGACTGGCATGAGCTCCTACGAGCAGTACTTC. Translation: CASSPTTGMSSYEQYF.

This clonotype has more than one count but fewer than ten. The conserved phenylalanine or tryptophan is not found at the CDR3 terminus, so this likely reflects a read error. The limits of the CDR3 on the DNA are not certain, so only TCRdb's listed CDR3 is given. The V call is TRBV13, the J call TRBJ2-7; TRBD2 was called by the table and not checked on the DNA. With termini counted, the CDR3 has 12 amino acids. CDR1 and CDR2 (germline): PRHDT, FYEKMQ (reference sequence). The CDR3: CASSLGRQGLYS.

A few counts support this clonotype. V usage is TRBV9 and J usage is TRBJ1-6; the D is unclear. Trimming took off 0 bases at V and 2 bases at J, with 12 bases between the two ends. CDR3 size: 17 residues. Germline V gene sequence: CDR1 SGDLS, CDR2 YYNGEE. CDR3 sequence reads: CASSVDAEITYNSPLHF. Here the CDR3 DNA reads TGTGCCAGCAGCGTAGACGCGGAAATCACCTATAATTCACCCCTCCACTTT.

This clonotype has more than one count but fewer than ten. The chain carries TRBV5-1 and TRBJ1-2, with 8 bases lining up with TRBD1. Losses at the gene ends were 2 bases for V and 4 bases for J; bases not matched to a gene: 7. Germline CDR1 reads SGHRS; CDR2 reads YFSETQ. The CDR3 sequence is 15 residues long. In nucleotides, the CDR3 is TGCGCCAGCAGCTTTGGACAGGGCCTAATCTATGGCTACACCTTC. It translates to CASSFGQGLIYGYTF.

A few counts support this clonotype. V and J are TRBV27 and TRBJ1-1; tentative D call: TRBD1 (6 bases). The germline V gene has CDR1 MNHEY and CDR2 SMNVEV (reference sequence). The V and J ends lost 5 bases and 6 bases respectively, with 19 bases between them. The CDR3 extends over 15 amino acids. The CDR3 DNA is TGTGCCAGCAGTCCTCGAGGGGGACTGAAGGCTGAAGCTTTCTTT. It codes for CASSPRGGLKAEAFF.

This clonotype has a handful of counts. The chain has TRBV2 and TRBJ1-5; D perhaps matches TRBD1 (6 bases). Germline lookup yields CDR1 SNHLY and CDR2 FYNNEI. The CDR3 totals 14 residues. V was clipped by 8 bases and J by 4 bases, with 15 bases between them. The CDR3 coding sequence is TGTGCCAGCGGAGACAGGTACATGAATCAGCCCCAGCATTTT. Translation gives CASGDRYMNQPQHF.

V and J are TRBV6-1 and TRBJ2-1; 11 nucleotides match TRBD2. CDR1 is MNHNS and CDR2 is SASEGT in the germline V gene. J was trimmed by 3 bases and V by 9 bases; bases with no gene match: 4. This CDR3 has 14 amino acids. DNA of the CDR3: TGTGCCAGTCAGACTAGCGGGATCTACAATGAGCAGTTCTTC. Translated, it gives CASQTSGIYNEQFF.

The chain couples TRBV6-9 to TRBJ2-7; the D is unclear. This CDR3 contains 13 residues. V lost 4 bases to trimming and J lost 2 bases, with 9 bases between them. Germline CDR1 MNHGY, CDR2 SVAAGI. The CDR3 protein is CASSSLVPYEQYF. The CDR3 bases are TGTGCCAGCAGTTCCCTCGTACCCTACGAGCAGTACTTC.

This clonotype was detected ten times or more. The chain employs TRBV27 and TRBJ1-1, with D perhaps matching TRBD1 (5 bases). The germline V gene has CDR1 MNHEY and CDR2 SMNVEV (reference sequence). CDR3 length: 15 residues. V was shortened by 1 base and J by 1 base, with 10 bases between the two germline ends. The CDR3 loop is CASSLFPGQNTEAFF. CDR3 nucleotide sequence: TGTGCCAGCAGTTTATTCCCAGGGCAGAACACTGAAGCTTTCTTT.

The table lists this clonotype with many counts. The chain recombines TRBV28 with TRBJ1-2, with D perhaps matching TRBD1 (5 bases). Germline loops: CDR1 MDHEN, CDR2 SYDVKM. V shed 2 bases and J shed 8 bases, with 9 bases lying between them. The CDR3 totals 12 residues. CDR3 sequence (DNA): TGTGCCAGCAGTTTAAGGGGTCGCGGCTACACCTTC. Its protein product is CASSLRGRGYTF.

As to this clonotype: This sequence may be a read error, since a much larger clone differs from it by one base. The J gene is TRBJ1-6, the V gene TRBV27; TRBD1 is a possible D gene (6 bases). The ends were cut back, 2 bases at V and 5 bases at J, with 10 bases in the middle. The CDR3 totals 15 residues. The germline V gene encodes CDR1 MNHEY and CDR2 SMNVEV (reference sequence). In nucleotides, the CDR3 is TGTGCCAGCAGTTTACGGTACAGGGATAATTCACCCCTCCACTTT. This translates into CASSLRYRDNSPLHF.

This clonotype has more than one count but fewer than ten. The chain links TRBV6-1 to TRBJ2-5; D remains ambiguous. This CDR3 is 12 amino acids long. The ends were cut back, 7 bases at V and 5 bases at J, with 11 bases in the middle. Germline V gene lookup returns CDR1 MNHNS and CDR2 SASEGT. CDR3 sequence: CASTLAPETQYF. CDR3 coding DNA: TGTGCCAGCACCCTCGCCCCGGAGACCCAGTACTTC.

V gene TRBV25-1 combines with J gene TRBJ1-2, with 8 nucleotides matching TRBD1. Looked up from germline, CDR1 is MGHDK and CDR2 is SYGVNS. CDR3 length equals 17 residues. V trimming: 4 bases; J trimming: 3 bases; junction bases outside the gene matches: 13. The CDR3: CASSGLDRDAYYYGYTF. DNA of the CDR3: TGTGCCAGCAGTGGACTGGACAGGGATGCTTATTACTATGGCTACACCTTC.

This chain joins TRBV3-1 and TRBJ2-2, with D possibly TRBD1 on 6 matching bases. V was trimmed by 4 bases and J by 3 bases, leaving 12 bases between them. CDR3 length: 15 residues. From germline, CDR1 is LGHDT and CDR2 YNNKEL (reference sequence). The CDR3 here is CASSPQGSDTGELFF. The CDR3 nucleotides read TGTGCCAGCAGCCCCCAGGGGTCGGACACCGGGGAGCTGTTTTTT.

This clonotype was counted only a few times. The genes are TRBV7-2 and TRBJ1-1, with TRBD1 as a possible D gene (5 bases). The CDR3 runs 14 residues. V was clipped by 4 bases and J by 5 bases, with 14 bases between them. CDR1 SGHTA and CDR2 FQGNSA come from the germline V gene. The CDR3 coding sequence is TGTGCCAGCAGCTACCCCCCGGAGGGGACTGAAGCTTTCTTT. The encoded protein is CASSYPPEGTEAFF.

A single count supports this clonotype. The chain combines TRBV2 with TRBJ1-2; D remains ambiguous. Between the trimmed V and J ends, which lost 6 bases and 2 bases, there was a span of 16 bases. The germline CDR1 and CDR2 sequences are SNHLY and FYNNEI. There are 15 residues in the CDR3. The CDR3 reads CASRELDGVNYGYTF. In nucleotides, the CDR3 is TGTGCCAGCAGGGAGCTCGACGGGGTAAACTATGGCTACACCTTC.